This is a list of T cell receptor beta chains from one sample in a study of graft-versus-host responses after intestinal transplantation. TCRdb's table, derived via immunoSEQ multiplex PCR, lists solely in-frame clones and lacks some. The data show about 96,000 clones, with around nine tenths seen just once and around 0.17% held by the top ten. Antigens of these TCRs are unknown. Sequenced material: unstimulated CD4+ T cells sorted from spleen or lymph node cells, taken before intestinal transplant. These TCRs come from a human donor who received an intestinal transplant. CDR3s leave out the opening cysteine and the closing phenylalanine or tryptophan. Fields, in order: V gene, CDR3 protein.

v_gene: TRBV29-1; CDR3aa: SVGALAGREQY
v_gene: TRBV5-1; CDR3aa: ASSLIDRGPGTEAF
v_gene: TRBV7-3; CDR3aa: ASSYDSYGYT
v_gene: TRBV5-1; CDR3aa: ASSLGWGQGNEKLF
v_gene: TRBV7-2; CDR3aa: ASSPIAGGTGEQF
v_gene: TRBV27; CDR3aa: ASKRTGGIETQY
v_gene: TRBV7-3; CDR3aa: ASSAPGQQNTEAF
v_gene: TRBV7-8; CDR3aa: ASSFIGNTIY
v_gene: TRBV28; CDR3aa: ASSLPASSGNTIY
v_gene: TRBV6-6; CDR3aa: ASSLQSTGRETQY
v_gene: TRBV19; CDR3aa: ASSPMRNYGYT
v_gene: TRBV27; CDR3aa: ASRREGIGDRGGYT
v_gene: TRBV2; CDR3aa: ASIWGDGANVLT
v_gene: TRBV13; CDR3aa: ASSSQGIDTEAF
v_gene: TRBV11-2; CDR3aa: ASSLVGSADTQY
v_gene: TRBV5-1; CDR3aa: ASALADRVYNEQF
v_gene: TRBV6-5; CDR3aa: ASSNWLQGAGPLH
v_gene: TRBV7-2; CDR3aa: ASSLGREVEAF
v_gene: TRBV19; CDR3aa: ASSTTTTGEETQY
v_gene: TRBV28; CDR3aa: ASSGTVNTDTQY
v_gene: TRBV2; CDR3aa: ASSGTGGTYGYT
v_gene: TRBV2; CDR3aa: ASSEYSGGRAVSEQF
v_gene: TRBV5-4; CDR3aa: ASSLAQRGTGELF
v_gene: TRBV18; CDR3aa: ASSPSPSGTGKTQY
v_gene: TRBV10-1; CDR3aa: ASSESTAWRDQNIAKNIQY
v_gene: TRBV10-2; CDR3aa: ASSRVLASLAKNIQY
v_gene: TRBV27; CDR3aa: ASSGQAGGPSYNEQF
v_gene: TRBV27; CDR3aa: ASSWTGVPNEKLF